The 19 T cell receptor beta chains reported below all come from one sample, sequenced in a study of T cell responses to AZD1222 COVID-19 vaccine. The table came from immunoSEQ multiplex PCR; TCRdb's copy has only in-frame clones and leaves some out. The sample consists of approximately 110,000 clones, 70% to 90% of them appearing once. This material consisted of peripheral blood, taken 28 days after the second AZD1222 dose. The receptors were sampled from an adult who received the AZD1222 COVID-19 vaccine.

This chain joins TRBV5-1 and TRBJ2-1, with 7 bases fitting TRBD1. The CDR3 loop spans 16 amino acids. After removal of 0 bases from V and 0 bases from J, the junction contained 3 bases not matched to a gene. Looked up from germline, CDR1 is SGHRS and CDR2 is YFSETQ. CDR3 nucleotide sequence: TGCGCCAGCAGCTTGGTTACAGGGGTCTCCTACAATGAGCAGTTCTTC. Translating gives CASSLVTGVSYNEQFF. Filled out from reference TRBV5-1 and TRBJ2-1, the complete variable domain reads KAGVTQTPRYLIKTRGQQVTLSCSPISGHRSVSWYQQTPGQGLQFLFEYFSETQRNKGNFPGRFSGRQFSNSRSEMNVSTLELGDSALYLCASSLVTGVSYNEQFFGPGTRLTVL.

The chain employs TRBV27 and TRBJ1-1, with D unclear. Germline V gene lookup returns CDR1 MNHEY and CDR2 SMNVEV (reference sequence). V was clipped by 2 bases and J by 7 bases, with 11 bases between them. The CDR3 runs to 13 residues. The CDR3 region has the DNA TGTGCCAGCAGTTTAGCCCGAGGCGGTGAAGCTTTCTTT. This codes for CASSLARGGEAFF.

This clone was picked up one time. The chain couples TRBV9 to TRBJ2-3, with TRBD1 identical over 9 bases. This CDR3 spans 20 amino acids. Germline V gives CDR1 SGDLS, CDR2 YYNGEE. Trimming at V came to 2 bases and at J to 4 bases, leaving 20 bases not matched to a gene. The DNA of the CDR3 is TGTGCCAGCAGCGTCCGGAGCCACTTCTTGACAGGGGGTGACGCAGATACGCAGTATTTT. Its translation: CASSVRSHFLTGGDADTQYF.

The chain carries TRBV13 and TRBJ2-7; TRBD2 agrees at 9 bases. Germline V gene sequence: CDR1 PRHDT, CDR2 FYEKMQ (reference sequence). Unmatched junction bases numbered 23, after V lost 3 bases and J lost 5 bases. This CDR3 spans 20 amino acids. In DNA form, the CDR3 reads TGTGCCAGCAGCTTGTTCCTGATAGCGGGAGAGGCGGGCGCGGTCCACGAGCAGTACTTC. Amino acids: CASSLFLIAGEAGAVHEQYF.

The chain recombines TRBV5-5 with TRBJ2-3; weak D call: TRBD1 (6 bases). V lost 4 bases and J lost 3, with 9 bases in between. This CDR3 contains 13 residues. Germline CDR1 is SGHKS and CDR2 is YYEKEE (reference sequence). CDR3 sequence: CASSAGTTDTQYF. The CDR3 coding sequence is TGTGCCAGCAGCGCCGGGACAACAGATACGCAGTATTTT.

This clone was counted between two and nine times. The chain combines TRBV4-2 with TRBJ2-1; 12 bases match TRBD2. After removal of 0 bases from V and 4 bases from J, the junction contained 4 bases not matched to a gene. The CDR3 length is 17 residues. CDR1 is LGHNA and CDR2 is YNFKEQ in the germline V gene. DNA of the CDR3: TGTGCCAGCAGCCAAGAGGCTAGCGGGGGGGTTTACAATGAGCAGTTCTTC. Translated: CASSQEASGGVYNEQFF.

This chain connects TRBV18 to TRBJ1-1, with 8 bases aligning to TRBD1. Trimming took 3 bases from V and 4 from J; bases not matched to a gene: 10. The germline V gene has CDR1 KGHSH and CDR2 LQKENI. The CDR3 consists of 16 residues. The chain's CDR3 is CASSPSADREVTEAFF. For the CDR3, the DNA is TGTGCCAGCTCACCTTCAGCGGACAGGGAAGTCACTGAAGCTTTCTTT. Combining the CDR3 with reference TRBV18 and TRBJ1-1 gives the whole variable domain NAGVMQNPRHLVRRRGQEARLRCSPMKGHSHVYWYRQLPEEGLKFMVYLQKENIIDESGMPKERFSAEFPKEGPSILRIQQVVRGDSAAYFCASSPSADREVTEAFFGQGTRLTVV.

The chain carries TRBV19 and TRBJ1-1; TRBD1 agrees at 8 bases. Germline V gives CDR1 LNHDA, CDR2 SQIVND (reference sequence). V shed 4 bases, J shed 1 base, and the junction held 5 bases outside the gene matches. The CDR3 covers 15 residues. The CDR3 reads CASSTQGAGNTEAFF. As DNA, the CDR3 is TGTGCCAGTAGTACCCAGGGGGCTGGGAACACTGAAGCTTTCTTT.

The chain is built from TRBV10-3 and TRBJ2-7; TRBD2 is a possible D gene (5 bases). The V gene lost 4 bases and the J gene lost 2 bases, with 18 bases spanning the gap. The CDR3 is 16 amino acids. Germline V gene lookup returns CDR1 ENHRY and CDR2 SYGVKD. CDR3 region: CAISVTFQAGPYEQYF. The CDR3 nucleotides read TGTGCCATCAGTGTAACATTTCAGGCGGGTCCCTACGAGCAGTACTTC.

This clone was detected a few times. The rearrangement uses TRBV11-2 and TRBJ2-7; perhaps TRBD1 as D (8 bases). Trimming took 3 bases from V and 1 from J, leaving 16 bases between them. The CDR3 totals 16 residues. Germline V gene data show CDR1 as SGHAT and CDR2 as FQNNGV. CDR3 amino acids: CASSFVSQGGSYEQYF. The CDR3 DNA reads TGTGCCAGCAGCTTTGTCTCACAGGGGGGGTCCTACGAGCAGTACTTC.

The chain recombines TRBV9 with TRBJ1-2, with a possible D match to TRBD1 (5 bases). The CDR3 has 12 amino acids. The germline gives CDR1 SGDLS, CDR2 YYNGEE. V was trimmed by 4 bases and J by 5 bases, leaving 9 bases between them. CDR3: CASSPGTYGYTF. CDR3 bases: TGTGCCAGCAGCCCCGGGACTTATGGCTACACCTTC.

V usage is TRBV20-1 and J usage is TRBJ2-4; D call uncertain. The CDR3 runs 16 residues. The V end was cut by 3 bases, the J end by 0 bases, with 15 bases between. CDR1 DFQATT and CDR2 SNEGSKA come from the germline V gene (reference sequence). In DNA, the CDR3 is TGCAGTGCTAGTCTGGACCTAAACCTAGCCAAAAACATTCAGTACTTC. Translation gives CSASLDLNLAKNIQYF.

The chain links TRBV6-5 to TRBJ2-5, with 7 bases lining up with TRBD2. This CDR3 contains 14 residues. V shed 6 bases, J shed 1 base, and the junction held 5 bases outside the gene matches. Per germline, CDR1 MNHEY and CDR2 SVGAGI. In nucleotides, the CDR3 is TGTGCCAGCAGCGGGGGACTAAGCCAAGAGACCCAGTACTTC. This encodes CASSGGLSQETQYF.

The CDR3 DNA reads as TGTGCCAGGGGCGACAGGGGAACACTTGGATGGGAGACCCAGTACTTC. As protein: CARGDRGTLGWETQYF. The V and J genes are TRBV5-8 and TRBJ2-5; 8 nucleotides line up with TRBD1. This CDR3 has 16 residues. The junction had 17 bases not matched to a gene; V was cut back by 8 bases and J by 5 bases. The germline V gene encodes CDR1 SGHTS and CDR2 YDEGEE.

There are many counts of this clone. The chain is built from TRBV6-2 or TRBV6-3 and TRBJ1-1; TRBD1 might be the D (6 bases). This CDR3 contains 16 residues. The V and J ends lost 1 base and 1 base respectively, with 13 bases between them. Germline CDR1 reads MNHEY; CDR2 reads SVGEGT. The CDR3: CASSYYAIRGNTEAFF. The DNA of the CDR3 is TGTGCCAGCAGTTACTACGCAATCAGGGGGAACACTGAAGCTTTCTTT.

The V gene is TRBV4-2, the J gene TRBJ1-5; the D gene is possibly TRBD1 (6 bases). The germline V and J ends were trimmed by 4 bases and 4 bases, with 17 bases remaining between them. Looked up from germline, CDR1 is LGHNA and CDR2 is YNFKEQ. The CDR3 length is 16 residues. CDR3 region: CASSPRGGTNNQPQHF. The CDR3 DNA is TGTGCCAGCAGCCCCCGAGGGGGGACAAATAATCAGCCCCAGCATTTT.

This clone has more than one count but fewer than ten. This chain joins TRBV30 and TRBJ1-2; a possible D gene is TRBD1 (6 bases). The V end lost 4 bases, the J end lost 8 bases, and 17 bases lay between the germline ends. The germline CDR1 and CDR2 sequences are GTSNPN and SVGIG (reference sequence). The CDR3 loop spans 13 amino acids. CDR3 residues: CAWNPGGPGGYTF. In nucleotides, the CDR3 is TGTGCCTGGAATCCCGGGGGCCCGGGAGGCTACACCTTC.

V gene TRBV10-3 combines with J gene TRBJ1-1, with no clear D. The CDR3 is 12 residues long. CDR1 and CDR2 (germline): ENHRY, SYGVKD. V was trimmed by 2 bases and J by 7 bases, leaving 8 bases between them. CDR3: CAISEMSSEAFF. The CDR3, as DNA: TGTGCCATCAGTGAGATGTCCAGTGAAGCTTTCTTT.

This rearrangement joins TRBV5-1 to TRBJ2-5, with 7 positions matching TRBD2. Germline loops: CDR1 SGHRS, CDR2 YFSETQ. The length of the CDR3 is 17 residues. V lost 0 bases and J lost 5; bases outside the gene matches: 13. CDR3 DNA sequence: TGCGCCAGCAGCTTGGAGCTTCCCGTGCGGCGGGGGGAGACCCAGTACTTC. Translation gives CASSLELPVRRGETQYF. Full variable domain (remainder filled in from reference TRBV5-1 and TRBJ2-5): KAGVTQTPRYLIKTRGQQVTLSCSPISGHRSVSWYQQTPGQGLQFLFEYFSETQRNKGNFPGRFSGRQFSNSRSEMNVSTLELGDSALYLCASSLELPVRRGETQYFGPGTRLLVL.